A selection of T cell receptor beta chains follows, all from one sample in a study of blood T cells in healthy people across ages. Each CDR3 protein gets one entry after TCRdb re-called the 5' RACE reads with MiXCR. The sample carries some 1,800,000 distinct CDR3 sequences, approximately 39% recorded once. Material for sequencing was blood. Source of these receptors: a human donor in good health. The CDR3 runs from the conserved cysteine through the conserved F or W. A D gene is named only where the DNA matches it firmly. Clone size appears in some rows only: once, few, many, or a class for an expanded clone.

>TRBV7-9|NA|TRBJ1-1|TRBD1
CASSAPGGSGTEAFF
TGTGCCAGCAGCGCCCCAGGGGGCAGTGGCACTGAAGCTTTCTTT
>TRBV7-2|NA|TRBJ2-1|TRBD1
CASSAGTGANEQFF
TGTGCCAGCAGCGCCGGGACAGGGGCCAATGAGCAGTTCTTC
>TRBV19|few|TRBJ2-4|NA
CASSIGRMSQQYF
TGTGCCAGTAGTATCGGGCGGATGTCGCAGCAGTACTTC
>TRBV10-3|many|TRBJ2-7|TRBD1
CATGTGSSYEQYF
TGTGCCACCGGGACAGGAAGCTCCTACGAGCAGTACTTC
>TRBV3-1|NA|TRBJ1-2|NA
CASSQTAPSTGYTF
TGTGCCAGCAGCCAAACCGCCCCTAGTACCGGCTACACCTTC
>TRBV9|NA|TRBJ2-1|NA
CAGSIQTGGDEQFF
TGTGCCGGCAGCATTCAAACCGGGGGCGATGAGCAGTTCTTC
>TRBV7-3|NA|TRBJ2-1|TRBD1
CASSPRRTGVNEQFF
TGTGCCAGCAGCCCACGTCGGACAGGGGTCAATGAGCAGTTCTTC
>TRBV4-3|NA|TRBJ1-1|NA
CASSQALGPVNTEAFF
TGCGCCAGCAGCCAAGCCTTAGGACCGGTGAACACTGAAGCTTTCTTT
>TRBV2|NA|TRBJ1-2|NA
CTSSVRTHTGYTF
TGTACCAGCAGTGTAAGGACACATACTGGCTACACCTTC
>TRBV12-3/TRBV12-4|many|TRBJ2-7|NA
CASSNAYEQYF
TGTGCCAGCAGTAACGCCTACGAGCAGTACTTC
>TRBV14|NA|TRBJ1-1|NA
CASSRNGGTEAFF
TGTGCCAGCAGCCGAAACGGGGGTACTGAAGCTTTCTTT
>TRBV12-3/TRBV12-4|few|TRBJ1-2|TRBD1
CASRDQGDYGYTF
TGTGCCAGCAGGGACCAGGGGGACTATGGCTACACCTTC
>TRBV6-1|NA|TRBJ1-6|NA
CASSESRTDYSPLHF
TGTGCCAGCAGTGAATCCAGGACGGACTATTCACCCCTCCACTTT
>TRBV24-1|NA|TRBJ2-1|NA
CATSENREPNEQFF
TGTGCCACCAGTGAAAATCGGGAACCCAATGAGCAGTTCTTC
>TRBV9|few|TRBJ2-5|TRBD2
CASSGSGGAETQYF
TGTGCCAGCAGCGGTAGCGGGGGGGCTGAGACCCAGTACTTC
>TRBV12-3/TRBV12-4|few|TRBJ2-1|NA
CASSLREGISEQFF
TGTGCCAGCAGCCTCCGGGAAGGGATTAGTGAGCAGTTCTTC
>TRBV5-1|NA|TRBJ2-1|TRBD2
CASSPQTSGDPYNEQFF
TGCGCCAGCAGCCCCCAGACTAGCGGGGACCCTTACAATGAGCAGTTCTTC
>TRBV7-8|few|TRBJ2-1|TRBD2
CASSLRASGDYNEQFF
TGTGCCAGCAGCTTACGGGCTAGCGGGGACTACAATGAGCAGTTCTTC
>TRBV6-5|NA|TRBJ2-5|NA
CASRDWPQETQYF
TGTGCCAGCAGAGATTGGCCCCAAGAGACCCAGTACTTC
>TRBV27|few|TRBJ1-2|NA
CASKRTESNYGYTF
TGTGCCAGCAAGCGGACAGAATCTAACTATGGCTACACCTTC
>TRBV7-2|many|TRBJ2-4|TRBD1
CASSLVGTALAKNIQYF
TGTGCCAGCAGCTTAGTTGGGACAGCCTTAGCCAAAAACATTCAGTACTTC
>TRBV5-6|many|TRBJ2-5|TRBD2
CASSHIPGLQETQYF
TGTGCCAGCAGCCACATCCCGGGACTACAAGAGACCCAGTACTTC
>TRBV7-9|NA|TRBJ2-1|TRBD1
CASDRANNEQFF
TGTGCCAGCGACAGGGCAAACAATGAGCAGTTCTTC
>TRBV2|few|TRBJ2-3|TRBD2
CASSDGLVFDTQYF
TGTGCCAGCAGTGACGGACTAGTATTTGATACGCAGTATTTT
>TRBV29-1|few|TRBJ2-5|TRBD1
CSVRDRGFQETQYF
TGCAGCGTAAGGGACAGGGGCTTCCAAGAGACCCAGTACTTC
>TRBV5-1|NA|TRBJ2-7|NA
CASSLGEWSYEQYF
TGCGCCAGCAGCTTGGGGGAGTGGTCCTACGAGCAGTACTTC
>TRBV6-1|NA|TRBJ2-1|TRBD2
CASASIAGEVSSYNEQFF
TGTGCCAGCGCGAGTATAGCGGGTGAAGTTAGCTCCTACAATGAGCAGTTCTTC
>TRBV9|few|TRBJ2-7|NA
CASSVAGHHPYEQYF
TGTGCCAGCAGCGTAGCGGGACACCACCCCTACGAGCAGTACTTC
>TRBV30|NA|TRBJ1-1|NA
CAWSNRVGVEAFF
TGTGCCTGGAGTAACAGGGTCGGAGTTGAAGCTTTCTTT
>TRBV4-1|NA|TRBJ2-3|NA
CASSQLTIGTFSTDTQYF
TGCGCCAGCAGCCAACTAACCATCGGGACTTTTAGCACAGATACGCAGTATTTT
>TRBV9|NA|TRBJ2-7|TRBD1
CASSGAGGRYEQYF
TGTGCCAGCAGCGGTGCAGGGGGCAGGTACGAGCAGTACTTC
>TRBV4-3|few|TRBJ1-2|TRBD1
CASSQAGTGNNYGYTF
TGCGCCAGCAGCCAAGCCGGGACAGGCAACAACTATGGCTACACCTTC
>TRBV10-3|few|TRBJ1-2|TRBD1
CAISEMGEGANYGYTF
TGTGCCATCAGTGAGATGGGTGAGGGGGCCAACTATGGCTACACCTTC
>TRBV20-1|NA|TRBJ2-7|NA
CSARRTIYEQYF
TGCAGTGCTAGACGAACTATCTACGAGCAGTACTTC
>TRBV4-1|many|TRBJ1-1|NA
CASSVRGESNTEAFF
TGCGCCAGCAGCGTCCGGGGGGAATCGAACACTGAAGCTTTCTTT
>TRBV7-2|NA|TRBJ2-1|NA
CASKRGGNYNEQFF
TGTGCCAGCAAAAGGGGGGGCAACTACAATGAGCAGTTCTTC
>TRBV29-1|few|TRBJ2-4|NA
CSVEVGRRGNIQYF
TGCAGCGTTGAAGTAGGGAGAAGGGGAAACATTCAGTACTTC
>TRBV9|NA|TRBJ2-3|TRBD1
CASSPDRGPTLDTQYF
TGTGCCAGCAGCCCCGACAGGGGACCCACGTTGGATACGCAGTATTTT
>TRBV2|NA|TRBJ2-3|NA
CASRDQDTQYF
TGTGCCAGCAGAGATCAAGATACGCAGTATTTT
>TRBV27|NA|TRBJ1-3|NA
CASRPSGPGNTIYF
TGTGCCAGCAGGCCAAGTGGTCCTGGAAACACCATATATTTT
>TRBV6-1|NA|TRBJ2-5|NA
CASSEALRKLSETQYF
TGTGCCAGCAGTGAAGCGCTTCGAAAGCTCTCGGAGACCCAGTACTTC
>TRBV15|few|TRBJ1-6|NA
CVTSRVASPLHF
TGTGTCACCAGCAGAGTCGCTTCACCCCTCCACTTT
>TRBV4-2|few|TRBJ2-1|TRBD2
CASSQVSASGASHNEQFF
TGTGCCAGCAGCCAAGTGAGTGCTAGCGGGGCTTCCCACAATGAGCAGTTCTTC
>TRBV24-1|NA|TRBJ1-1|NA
CATSETPRGRRTEAFF
TGTGCCACCAGTGAGACTCCGCGGGGGCGACGCACTGAAGCTTTCTTT
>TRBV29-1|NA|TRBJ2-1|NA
CSASEDEQFF
TGCAGCGCCTCCGAGGATGAGCAGTTCTTC
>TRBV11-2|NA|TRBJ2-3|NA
CASSFVVGGGTDTQYF
TGTGCCAGCAGCTTCGTAGTAGGAGGGGGAACAGATACGCAGTATTTT
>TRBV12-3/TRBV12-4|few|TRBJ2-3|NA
CASTLWGIGDTQYF
TGTGCCAGCACCCTATGGGGTATCGGTGATACGCAGTATTTT
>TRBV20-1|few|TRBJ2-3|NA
CSARGLFYTDTQYF
TGCAGTGCTAGGGGCCTATTTTACACAGATACGCAGTATTTT
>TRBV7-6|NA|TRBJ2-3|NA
CASSLRHEDTQYF
TGTGCCAGCAGCTTAAGGCATGAGGATACGCAGTATTTT
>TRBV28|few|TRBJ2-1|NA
CATVGLLEQFF
TGTGCCACTGTGGGGCTCCTTGAGCAGTTCTTC
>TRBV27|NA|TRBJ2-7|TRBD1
CASSWGQGTVEQYF
TGTGCCAGCAGTTGGGGGCAGGGGACAGTCGAGCAGTACTTC